These 22 T cell receptor beta chains originate from one sample sequenced in a study of T cell changes during pregnancy in multiple sclerosis. Using immunoSEQ multiplex PCR, the repertoire was profiled, and TCRdb retains in-frame clones only, with some absent. This sample has roughly 100,000 clones, with more than 80% found just once. The sample in question was peripheral blood, obtained before pregnancy. All receptors derive from a female donor with multiple sclerosis, enrolled in a pregnancy study.

The V and J genes are TRBV6-6 and TRBJ1-6, with 7 bases identical to TRBD1. The V and J ends lost 5 bases and 7 bases, in that order; junction bases with no gene match: 5. This CDR3 is 14 amino acids long. The V gene's germline CDR1 is MNHNY and CDR2 SVGAGI (reference sequence). CDR3 amino acids: CASSTGTANSPLHF. The CDR3 DNA is TGTGCCAGCAGTACCGGGACAGCGAATTCACCCCTCCACTTT.

The chain combines TRBV7-9 with TRBJ1-3, with TRBD1 matching over 10 bases. V lost 5 bases, J lost 4 bases, and 8 bases stayed unmatched. The CDR3 contains 16 residues. The germline gives CDR1 SEHNR, CDR2 FQNEAQ (reference sequence). The CDR3 sequence: CASSPRQGASGNTIYF. In nucleotides, the CDR3 is TGTGCCAGCAGCCCAAGACAGGGGGCTTCGGGAAACACCATATATTTT.

Comments on this clone: The junction does not match germline at one end; this may be a read error. The chain combines TRBV16 with TRBJ2-5; D call uncertain. Germline V gives CDR1 KGHSY, CDR2 FQNENV. The CDR3 has 14 amino acids. The CDR3 nucleotides are TGTGCCAGCAGCCAATACCTCGGTCAAGCGACCCAGTACTTC. Its translation is CASSQYLGQATQYF.

This clone has just one count. The chain joins TRBV6-5 to TRBJ1-5; unclear D gene. With 7 bases removed from V and 4 bases from J, the gap between germline ends came to 11 bases. The CDR3 spans 13 residues. Germline assignment: CDR1 MNHEY and CDR2 SVGAGI. The CDR3 nucleotides read TGTGCCAGCAAGGTGGCGGGGAATCAGCCCCAGCATTTT. Translation: CASKVAGNQPQHF.

The chain links TRBV28 to TRBJ2-6; 8 bases line up with TRBD2. CDR1 is MDHEN and CDR2 is SYDVKM in the germline V gene. V lost 5 bases, J lost 4 bases, and 19 bases stayed unmatched. CDR3 size: 20 residues. CDR3 DNA: TGTGCCAGCAGTGCCAATCTGGGGACTAGGTCCTTTGGAGGGGCCAACGTCCTGACTTTC. Residues: CASSANLGTRSFGGANVLTF. Drawing the rest from reference TRBV28 and TRBJ2-6, the complete variable domain is DVKVTQSSRYLVKRTGEKVFLECVQDMDHENMFWYRQDPGLGLRLIYFSYDVKMKEKGDIPEGYSVSREKKERFSLILESASTNQTSMYLCASSANLGTRSFGGANVLTFGAGSRLTVL.

This clone showed up just once. V usage is TRBV2 and J usage is TRBJ2-1; 8 bases map to TRBD2. In germline, CDR1 is SNHLY, CDR2 FYNNEI. The junction had 3 bases not matched to a gene; V was cut back by 6 bases and J by 8 bases. This CDR3 contains 12 residues. As DNA, the CDR3 is TGTGCCAGCAGGCCACTAGCGGATGAGCAGTTCTTC. Translating gives CASRPLADEQFF.

The chain is built from TRBV6-1 and TRBJ2-7; 7 bases map to TRBD1. Germline V gene data show CDR1 as MNHNS and CDR2 as SASEGT. The CDR3 length is 15 residues. V shed 6 bases and J 3 bases; nucleotides not matched to a gene: 11. This CDR3 reads CASRASEGAGYEQYF. The CDR3 bases are TGTGCCAGCAGGGCGAGCGAGGGGGCCGGCTACGAGCAGTACTTC.

Remarks on this clone: The same CDR3 also results from other DNA sequences found in this sample. The chain carries TRBV7-9 and TRBJ1-2; 7 positions agree with TRBD1. This CDR3 has 15 residues. Germline values: CDR1 SEHNR, CDR2 FQNEAQ (reference sequence). V was pared by 0 bases and J by 2 bases, with 3 bases of the junction left unmatched. CDR3: CASSLADRVNYGYTF. DNA for the CDR3: TGTGCCAGCAGCTTAGCCGACAGGGTCAACTATGGCTACACCTTC.

The chain uses TRBV9 and TRBJ2-7; D unclear. CDR1 is SGDLS and CDR2 is YYNGEE in the germline V gene. This CDR3 has 14 residues. Trimming removed 0 bases at V and 2 bases at J, with 9 bases between. The DNA of the CDR3 is TGTGCCAGCAGCGTAGGTGTGGCTCCCTACGAGCAGTACTTC. Translated, it gives CASSVGVAPYEQYF.

This rearrangement joins TRBV5-5 to TRBJ1-1; D is unclear. V dropped 1 base and J dropped 1 base, with 11 bases sitting between them. CDR1 is SGHKS, CDR2 YYEKEE, per germline (reference sequence). The CDR3 is 15 residues long. This CDR3 reads CASSLIPDTNTEAFF. In DNA, the CDR3 is TGTGCCAGCAGCTTGATACCAGATACGAACACTGAAGCTTTCTTT.

This clone appeared once. The J gene is TRBJ2-5, the V gene TRBV14; 10 bases line up with TRBD2. Losses at the gene ends were 4 bases for V and 2 bases for J; bases not matched to a gene: 4. This CDR3 is 15 amino acids long. CDR1 is SGHDN, CDR2 FVKESK, per germline. The CDR3 sequence is CASSRGTSDQETQYF. The CDR3 region has the DNA TGTGCCAGCAGCCGCGGGACTAGCGATCAAGAGACCCAGTACTTC.

This sequence joins TRBV11-1 and TRBJ1-1, with D perhaps TRBD1 (6 bases). The CDR3 length is 15 residues. Trimming took 3 bases from V and 7 from J, leaving 18 bases between them. Germline CDR1 SGHAT, CDR2 FQDESV (reference sequence). CDR3 sequence reads: CASSFGNRDTLEAFF. CDR3 bases: TGTGCCAGCAGCTTTGGGAACCGGGACACTCTTGAAGCTTTCTTT.

The chain has TRBV11-2 and TRBJ2-7; no clear D. Germline CDR1 SGHAT, CDR2 FQNNGV. V was shortened by 1 base and J by 0 bases, with 4 bases between the two germline ends. The length of the CDR3 is 13 residues. The CDR3 DNA reads as TGTGCCAGCAGCTTAGCCGGCTCCTACGAGCAGTACTTC. This gives the protein CASSLAGSYEQYF.

The V gene is TRBV9, the J gene TRBJ2-5, with 14 bases that match TRBD2. After removal of 2 bases from V and 3 bases from J, the junction contained 9 bases not matched to a gene. The length of the CDR3 is 18 residues. From germline, CDR1 is SGDLS and CDR2 YYNGEE. CDR3 loop: CASSVEPGTSGRKETQYF. Written as DNA, the CDR3 is TGTGCCAGCAGCGTTGAACCCGGGACTAGCGGGAGAAAAGAGACCCAGTACTTC.

The V call is TRBV29-1, the J call TRBJ2-3, with D tentatively TRBD2 (7 bases). The germline V gene has CDR1 SQVTM and CDR2 ANQGSEA. The ends were cut back, 6 bases at V and 1 base at J, with 14 bases in the middle. The CDR3 sequence is 14 residues long. The CDR3 here is CSVGGLTGTDTQYF. The CDR3 nucleotides are TGCAGCGTCGGGGGGCTTACGGGCACAGATACGCAGTATTTT.

The rearrangement uses TRBV27 and TRBJ1-5; a possible D gene is TRBD1 (6 bases). The CDR3 extends over 14 amino acids. The V end was cut by 1 base, the J end by 4 bases, with 8 bases between. The germline V gene has CDR1 MNHEY and CDR2 SMNVEV (reference sequence). This CDR3 is CASSLLGANQPQHF. DNA for the CDR3: TGTGCCAGCAGTTTATTGGGGGCAAATCAGCCCCAGCATTTT.

The rearrangement links TRBV27 to TRBJ2-7, with D unclear. CDR3 size: 14 residues. V was shortened by 5 bases and J by 2 bases, with 13 bases between the two germline ends. The germline gives CDR1 MNHEY, CDR2 SMNVEV (reference sequence). CDR3 amino acids: CASSPRPTTYEQYF. DNA for the CDR3: TGTGCCAGCAGTCCGCGCCCGACAACCTACGAGCAGTACTTC.

The genes are TRBV21-1 and TRBJ1-4; the D call TRBD1 from the table was never checked on the DNA. TRBV21-1 is termed a pseudogene. This CDR3 has 14 amino acids. The DNA of the CDR3 is TGTGCCAGCAGCCCCAGGGGACGTCAGGAAAAACTGTTTTTT. Amino acids: CASSPRGRQEKLFF.

This chain joins TRBV6-1 and TRBJ2-2; 8 positions match TRBD1. This CDR3 spans 19 amino acids. Germline CDR1 and CDR2: MNHNS and SASEGT. V gave up 0 bases and J gave up 6 bases; unmatched junction bases: 15. The CDR3 here is CASSEALPDRVLKSGELFF. The CDR3 bases are TGTGCCAGCAGTGAAGCGCTTCCGGACAGGGTATTGAAGTCCGGGGAGCTGTTTTTT.

The chain combines TRBV6-4 with TRBJ2-7; TRBD2 matches at 11 bases. The germline V gene has CDR1 MRHNA and CDR2 SNTAGT. The CDR3 covers 15 residues. The V gene end was trimmed by 5 bases and the J gene end by 2 bases; junction bases not matched to a gene: 5. The CDR3 sequence: CASSLLAGGTYEQYF. CDR3 DNA sequence: TGTGCCAGCAGTTTGCTAGCGGGGGGAACCTACGAGCAGTACTTC.

This chain links TRBV7-2 with TRBJ2-1, with D perhaps TRBD2 (7 bases). With 1 base removed from V and 6 bases from J, the gap between germline ends came to 10 bases. Germline lookup yields CDR1 SGHTA and CDR2 FQGNSA. The CDR3 is made up of 14 amino acids. The DNA of the CDR3 is TGTGCCAGCAGCTTAGGGGGAGGGGGCAATGAGCAGTTCTTC. This encodes CASSLGGGGNEQFF.

To note about this clone: One end of the junction varies from germline; a read error may be responsible. CDR3 sequence (DNA): TGTGCCAGCAGTCTATGGGGACGGACAGGGGTTACCTACGAGCAGTACTTC. Translation: CASSLWGRTGVTYEQYF. The chain uses TRBV28 and TRBJ2-7; 9 bases fit TRBD1. Germline-derived CDR1 and CDR2 are MDHEN and SYDVKM. This CDR3 is built from 17 residues.